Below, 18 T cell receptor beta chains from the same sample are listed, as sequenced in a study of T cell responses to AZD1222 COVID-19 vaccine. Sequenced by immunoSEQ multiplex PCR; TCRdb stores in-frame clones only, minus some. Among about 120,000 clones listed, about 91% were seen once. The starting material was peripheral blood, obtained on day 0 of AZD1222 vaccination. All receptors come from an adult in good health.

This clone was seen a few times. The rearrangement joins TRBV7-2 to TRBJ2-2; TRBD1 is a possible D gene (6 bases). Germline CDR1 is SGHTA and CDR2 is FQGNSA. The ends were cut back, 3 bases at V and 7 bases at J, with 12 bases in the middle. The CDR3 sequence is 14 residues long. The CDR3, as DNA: TGTGCCAGCAGCTTTACACAGGGCGGCGGGGAGCTGTTTTTT. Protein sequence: CASSFTQGGGELFF.

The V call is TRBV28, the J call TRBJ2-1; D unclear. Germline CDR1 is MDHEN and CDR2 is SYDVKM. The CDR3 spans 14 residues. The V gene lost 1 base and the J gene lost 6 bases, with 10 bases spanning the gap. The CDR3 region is CASSLSPSINEQFF. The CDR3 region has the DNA TGTGCCAGCAGTTTATCCCCTAGTATCAATGAGCAGTTCTTC.

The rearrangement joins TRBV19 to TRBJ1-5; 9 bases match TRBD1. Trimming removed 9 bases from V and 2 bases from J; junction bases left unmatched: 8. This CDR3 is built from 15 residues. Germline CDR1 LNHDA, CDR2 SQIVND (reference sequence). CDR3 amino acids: CASDTGGRGNQPQHF. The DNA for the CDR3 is TGTGCCAGCGATACAGGGGGCAGGGGCAATCAGCCCCAGCATTTT.

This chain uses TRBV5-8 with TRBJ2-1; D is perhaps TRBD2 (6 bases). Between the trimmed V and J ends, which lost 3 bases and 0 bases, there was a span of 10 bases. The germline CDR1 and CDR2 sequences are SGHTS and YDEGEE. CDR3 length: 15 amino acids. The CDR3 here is CASSSGSFSYNEQFF. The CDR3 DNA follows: TGTGCCAGCAGCTCCGGGAGTTTCTCCTACAATGAGCAGTTCTTC.

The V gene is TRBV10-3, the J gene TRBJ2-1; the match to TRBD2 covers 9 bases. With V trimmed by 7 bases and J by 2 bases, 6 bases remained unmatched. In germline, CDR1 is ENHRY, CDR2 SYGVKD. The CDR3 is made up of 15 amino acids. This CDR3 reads CAIKGGGGAYNEQFF. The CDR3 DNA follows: TGTGCCATCAAGGGAGGCGGGGGGGCCTACAATGAGCAGTTCTTC.

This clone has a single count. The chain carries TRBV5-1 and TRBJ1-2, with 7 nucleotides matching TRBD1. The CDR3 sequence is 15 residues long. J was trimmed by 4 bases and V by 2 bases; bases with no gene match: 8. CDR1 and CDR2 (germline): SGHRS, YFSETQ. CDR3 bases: TGCGCCAGCAGCTTAACAGGGGTCGGGCCCTATGGCTACACCTTC. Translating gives CASSLTGVGPYGYTF.

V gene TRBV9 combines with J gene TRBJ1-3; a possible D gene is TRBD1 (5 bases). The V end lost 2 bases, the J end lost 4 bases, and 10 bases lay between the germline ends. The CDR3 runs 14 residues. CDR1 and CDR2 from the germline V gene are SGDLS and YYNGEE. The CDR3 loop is CASSVAPGGNTIYF. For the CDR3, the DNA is TGTGCCAGCAGCGTTGCCCCAGGGGGAAACACCATATATTTT.

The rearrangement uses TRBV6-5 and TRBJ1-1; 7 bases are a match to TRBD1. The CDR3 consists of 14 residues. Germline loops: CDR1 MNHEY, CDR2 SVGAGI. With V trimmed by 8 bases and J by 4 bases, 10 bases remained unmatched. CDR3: CASHGGQGGTEAFF. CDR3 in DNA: TGTGCCAGCCACGGGGGGCAGGGGGGCACTGAAGCTTTCTTT.

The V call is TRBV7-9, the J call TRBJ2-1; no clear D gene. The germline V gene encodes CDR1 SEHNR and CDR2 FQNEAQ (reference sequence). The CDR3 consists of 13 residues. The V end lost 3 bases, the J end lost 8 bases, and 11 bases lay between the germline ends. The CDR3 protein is CASSFSGGDEQFF. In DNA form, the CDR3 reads TGTGCCAGCAGCTTCTCCGGTGGGGATGAGCAGTTCTTC.

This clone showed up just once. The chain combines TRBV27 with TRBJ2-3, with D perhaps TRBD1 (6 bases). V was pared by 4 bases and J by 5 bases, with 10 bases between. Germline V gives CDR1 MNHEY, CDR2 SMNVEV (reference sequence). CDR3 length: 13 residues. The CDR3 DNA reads TGTGCCAGCAGTTCGGACAGTCAAGATACGCAGTATTTT. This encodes CASSSDSQDTQYF.

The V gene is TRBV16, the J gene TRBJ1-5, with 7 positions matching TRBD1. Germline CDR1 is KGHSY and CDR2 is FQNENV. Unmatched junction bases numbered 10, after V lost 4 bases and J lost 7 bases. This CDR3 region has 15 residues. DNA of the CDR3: TGTGCCAGCAGCCCCGGAGGGGGCGAGGGGCAGCCCCAGCATTTT. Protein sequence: CASSPGGGEGQPQHF.

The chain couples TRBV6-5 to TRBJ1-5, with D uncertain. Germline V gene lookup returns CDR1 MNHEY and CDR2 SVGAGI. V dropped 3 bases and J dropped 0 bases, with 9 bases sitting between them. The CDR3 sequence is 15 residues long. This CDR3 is CASSYSAGSNQPQHF. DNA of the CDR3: TGTGCCAGCAGTTATTCGGCAGGTAGCAATCAGCCCCAGCATTTT.

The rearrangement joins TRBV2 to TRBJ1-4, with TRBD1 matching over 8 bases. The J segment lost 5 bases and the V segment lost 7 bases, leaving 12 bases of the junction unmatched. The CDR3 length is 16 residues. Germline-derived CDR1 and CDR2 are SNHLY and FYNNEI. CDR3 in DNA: TGTGCCAGCATTCAGGGACAGGCATTTGGGAATGAAAAACTGTTTTTT. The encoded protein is CASIQGQAFGNEKLFF.

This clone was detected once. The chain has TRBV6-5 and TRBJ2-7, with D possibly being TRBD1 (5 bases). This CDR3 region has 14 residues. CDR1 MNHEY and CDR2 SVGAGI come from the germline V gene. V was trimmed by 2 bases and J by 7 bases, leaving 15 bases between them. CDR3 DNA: TGTGCCAGCAGTTACACCCCCACAGGCCCTGAGCAGTACTTC. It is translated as CASSYTPTGPEQYF.

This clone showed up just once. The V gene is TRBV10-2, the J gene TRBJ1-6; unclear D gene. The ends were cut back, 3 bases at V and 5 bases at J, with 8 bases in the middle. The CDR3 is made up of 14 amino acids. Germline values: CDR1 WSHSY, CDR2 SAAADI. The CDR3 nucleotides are TGCGCCAGCAGTGAAGGTGGTAATAATTCACCCCTCCACTTT. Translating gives CASSEGGNNSPLHF.

CDR3 region: CASSQDLSARPNEQFF. The CDR3 nucleotides read TGTGCCAGCAGCCAAGATTTGAGCGCGAGGCCCAATGAGCAGTTCTTC. The chain employs TRBV3-1 (or the pseudogene TRBV3-2) and TRBJ2-1, with D uncertain. CDR3 length: 16 amino acids. Between the trimmed V and J ends, which lost 0 bases and 6 bases, there was a span of 15 bases. Germline lookup yields CDR1 LGHDT and CDR2 YNNKEL (reference sequence).

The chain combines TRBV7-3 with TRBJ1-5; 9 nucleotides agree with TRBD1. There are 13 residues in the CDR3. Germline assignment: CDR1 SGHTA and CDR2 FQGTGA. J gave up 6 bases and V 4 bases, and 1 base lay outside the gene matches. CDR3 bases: TGTGCCAGCAGCTCGGACAGGGGTCAGCCCCAGCATTTT. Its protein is CASSSDRGQPQHF.

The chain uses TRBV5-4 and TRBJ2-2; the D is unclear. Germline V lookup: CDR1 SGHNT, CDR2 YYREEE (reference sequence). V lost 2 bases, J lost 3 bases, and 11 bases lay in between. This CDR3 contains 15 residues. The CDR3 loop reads CASSFNGEYTGELFF. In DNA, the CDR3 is TGTGCCAGCAGCTTCAACGGCGAATACACCGGGGAGCTGTTTTTT.